The clone carrying this T cell receptor beta chain was recorded a few times. Its cognate antigen is unknown. V was clipped by 0 bases and J by 2 bases; unmatched bases: 7. CDR3 length: 16 amino acids. In germline, CDR1 is GTSNPN, CDR2 SVGIG (reference sequence). This record belongs to a study of Graves' ophthalmopathy and Graves' hyperthyroidism. Amplifying from RNA transcripts, the study obtained TCR beta CDR3 regions. Amplification began with first-round RT-PCR using HTBI primers, then second-round multiplex PCR was performed. TCRdb independently ran MiXCR on the multiplex PCR reads; one entry per CDR3 protein. The table includes fewer than 400,000 distinct CDR3 sequences, about 16% detected once. None of the included patients had other autoimmune diseases, uncontrolled infections, pregnancy or lactation, as these led to exclusion. Study outcomes and limitations: Most expanded clonotypes in thyroid above 0.001 frequency also showed up in blood.

This TCR came from a woman under 30 with Graves' ophthalmopathy. The gene calls are TRBV30 and TRBJ2-5; TRBD1 agrees at 9 bases. Sequencing was done on a sample of peripheral blood. In DNA form, the CDR3 reads TGTGCCTGGAGTGTAATCGTCGGACAGGGGCAAGAGACCCAGTACTTC. Its translation: CAWSVIVGQGQETQYF.